The clone carrying this TCR beta chain was found many times. Its cognate antigen is unknown. Amplified regions were TCR beta CDR3 sequences from RNA transcripts. The study used the HTBI primer set for a first-round RT-PCR of the TCR CDR3. MiXCR, run by TCRdb on the multiplex PCR reads, gives a single entry per CDR3 protein. The sample lists more than 350,000 distinct CDR3 sequences, more than 13% seen once, with around a third in the top ten. V trimming: 5 bases; J trimming: 6 bases; junction bases outside the gene matches: 8. There are 14 residues in the CDR3. Germline loops: CDR1 SEHNR, CDR2 FQNEAQ (reference sequence). This sample stems from a study of T cells in Graves' hyperthyroidism and ophthalmopathy. Study-wide results and caveats: By a 13 V-J model, ophthalmopathy was set apart from stable hyperthyroidism. Ophthalmopathy onset followed model prediction by a median approximately 5.9 months.

Fresh peripheral blood, approximately 10 ml, was the source of the PBMCs. The receptor was derived from a woman between 25 and 40 years old with Graves' hyperthyroidism. This chain uses TRBV7-9 with TRBJ2-3; 7 positions match TRBD2. The sample consisted of blood. Written as DNA, the CDR3 is TGTGCCAGCAGCCCGCCGACTAGCAGCGATACGCAGTATTTT. Translating gives CASSPPTSSDTQYF.